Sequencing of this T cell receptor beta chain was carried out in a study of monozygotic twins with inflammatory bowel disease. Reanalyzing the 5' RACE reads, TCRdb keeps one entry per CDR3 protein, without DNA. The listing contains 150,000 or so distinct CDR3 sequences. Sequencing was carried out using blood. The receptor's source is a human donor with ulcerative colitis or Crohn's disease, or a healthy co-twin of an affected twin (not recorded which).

CDR3 sequence reads: CSARDPRQAISNQPQHF. The rearrangement joins TRBV20-1 to TRBJ1-5. The CDR3 totals 17 residues. Germline CDR1 DFQATT, CDR2 SNEGSKA (reference sequence).